The 15 T cell receptor beta chains reported below all come from one sample, sequenced in a study of OX40 agonist ivuxolimab in advanced cancers. Assay: immunoSEQ multiplex PCR; the TCRdb copy retains only in-frame clones and omits some. The repertoire consists of approximately 99,000 clones, with approximately 94% occurring once and the leading ten covering around 0.17%. Source: CD4+ or CD8+ T cells sorted from blood, taken in a trial of the OX40 agonist ivuxolimab. Every receptor here comes from an adult with an advanced solid tumor such as melanoma, head and neck, liver or kidney cancer.

The V and J genes are TRBV6-6 and TRBJ1-2; no clear D. With 2 bases removed from V and 8 bases from J, the gap between germline ends came to 15 bases. The germline V gene encodes CDR1 MNHNY and CDR2 SVGAGI (reference sequence). The CDR3 contains 14 residues. CDR3 loop: CASSYQGLKEGYTF. The CDR3 bases are TGTGCCAGCAGTTACCAAGGTCTCAAGGAAGGCTACACCTTC.

This rearrangement joins TRBV7-2 to TRBJ2-7; D unresolved. V lost 1 base to trimming and J lost 2 bases, with 9 bases between them. Germline values: CDR1 SGHTA, CDR2 FQGNSA. The CDR3 runs to 14 residues. The CDR3 coding sequence is TGTGCCAGCAGCTTAGGTCGGATAACCTACGAGCAGTACTTC. Protein: CASSLGRITYEQYF.

This clone was found once. The CDR3 loop reads CASNPGGVRRRGNQPQHF. The CDR3 DNA sequence: TGTGCCAGCAACCCAGGGGGCGTGCGGCGGAGGGGCAATCAGCCCCAGCATTTT. V usage is TRBV27 and J usage is TRBJ1-5, with 8 nucleotides matching TRBD1. The CDR3 extends over 18 amino acids. V shed 7 bases, J shed 2 bases, and the junction held 16 bases outside the gene matches. Germline V gives CDR1 MNHEY, CDR2 SMNVEV (reference sequence).

V gene TRBV7-8 combines with J gene TRBJ2-3; D gene unclear. V lost 5 bases to trimming and J lost 0 bases, with 15 bases between them. There are 16 residues in the CDR3. Germline V lookup: CDR1 SGHVS, CDR2 FQNEAQ. CDR3 DNA sequence: TGTGCCAGCAGCCTCTTACGCCAGATAAGCACAGATACGCAGTATTTT. Its protein product is CASSLLRQISTDTQYF.

V is TRBV18 and J is TRBJ2-7; 7 nucleotides agree with TRBD1. Germline loops: CDR1 KGHSH, CDR2 LQKENI. The CDR3 totals 13 residues. J lost 3 bases, V lost 4 bases, and 3 bases had no gene match. The CDR3 reads CASSLGTDYEQYF. CDR3 nucleotides: TGTGCCAGCTCACTTGGGACAGACTACGAGCAGTACTTC.

The chain is built from TRBV5-4 and TRBJ1-5; maybe TRBD1 (6 bases). The CDR3 is made up of 13 amino acids. Trimming took 4 bases from V and 6 from J, leaving 11 bases between them. Germline CDR1 SGHNT, CDR2 YYREEE (reference sequence). DNA for the CDR3: TGTGCCAGCAGCGAACAGGGATTTCAGCCCCAGCATTTT. Its protein is CASSEQGFQPQHF.

This rearrangement joins TRBV10-3 to TRBJ1-6, with D perhaps matching TRBD1 (5 bases). V was trimmed by 5 bases and J by 5 bases, leaving 13 bases between them. The germline CDR1 and CDR2 sequences are ENHRY and SYGVKD. The CDR3 has 15 amino acids. CDR3 in amino acids: CAISTDSPHNSPLHF. The CDR3 region has the DNA TGTGCCATCAGTACCGACAGTCCCCATAATTCACCCCTCCACTTT.

The chain is built from TRBV11-2 and TRBJ2-5; D gene uncertain. This CDR3 is built from 13 residues. V lost 3 bases and J 5 bases, leaving 10 bases between the germline ends. Germline CDR1 is SGHAT and CDR2 is FQNNGV. The CDR3: CASSFQKGETQYF. CDR3 coding DNA: TGTGCCAGCAGCTTTCAGAAAGGGGAGACCCAGTACTTC.

The chain recombines TRBV7-2 with TRBJ2-1, with 9 bases identical to TRBD2. V lost 5 bases to trimming and J lost 5 bases; unmatched junction nucleotides: 7. The CDR3 is 15 amino acids. The germline gives CDR1 SGHTA, CDR2 FQGNSA. The CDR3, as DNA: TGTGCCAGCAGCAGGCAGGCGGGGGGGCACAATGAGCAGTTCTTC. Translation: CASSRQAGGHNEQFF.

The rearrangement links TRBV9 to TRBJ1-2; possibly TRBD1 for D (6 bases). CDR1 SGDLS and CDR2 YYNGEE come from the germline V gene. The ends were cut back, 0 bases at V and 2 bases at J, with 11 bases in the middle. This CDR3 has 15 residues. The CDR3 DNA is TGTGCCAGCAGCGTAGCTCCCGGACAGAACTATGGCTACACCTTC. Protein: CASSVAPGQNYGYTF.

For the CDR3, the DNA is TGTGCCTGGGCCAGGTACTCCTACGAGCAGTACTTC. It yields the protein CAWARYSYEQYF. The rearrangement joins TRBV30 to TRBJ2-7, with D hard to call. This CDR3 contains 12 residues. Germline values: CDR1 GTSNPN, CDR2 SVGIG (reference sequence). V lost 5 bases, J lost 0 bases, and 8 bases lay in between.

The chain recombines TRBV2 with TRBJ1-1, with a possible D match to TRBD1 (5 bases). The CDR3 has 13 residues. Per the germline V gene, CDR1 is SNHLY and CDR2 is FYNNEI. V dropped 4 bases and J dropped 3 bases, with 9 bases sitting between them. CDR3 loop: CASSVGGDTEAFF. In nucleotides, the CDR3 is TGTGCCAGCAGTGTGGGGGGGGACACTGAAGCTTTCTTT.

The chain has TRBV18 and TRBJ2-7; TRBD2 agrees at 15 bases. This CDR3 comprises 18 residues. CDR1 is KGHSH, CDR2 LQKENI, per germline. V trimming: 3 bases; J trimming: 0 bases; junction bases outside the gene matches: 6. CDR3 nucleotides: TGTGCCAGCTCACCTCCCGGACTAGCGGGAGGGAGCTCCTACGAGCAGTACTTC. Translation: CASSPPGLAGGSSYEQYF.

This clone appeared a single time. This chain connects TRBV11-2 to TRBJ2-1, with 10 bases identical to TRBD2. The CDR3 length is 15 residues. CDR1 is SGHAT, CDR2 FQNNGV, per germline. The ends lost 1 base at V and 6 bases at J; junction bases unmatched: 3. The CDR3 region has the DNA TGTGCCAGCAGCTTAGCCGGGACTAGCGTCAATGAGCAGTTCTTC. Translated: CASSLAGTSVNEQFF.

The rearrangement joins TRBV5-1 to TRBJ2-5, with D maybe TRBD2 (5 bases). The CDR3 is made up of 13 amino acids. Germline V gives CDR1 SGHRS, CDR2 YFSETQ. Trimming pared 7 bases from V and 1 base from J, leaving 11 bases between. CDR3 nucleotide sequence: TGCGCCAGCTCCGAGGGCAGCCAAGAGACCCAGTACTTC. Its protein is CASSEGSQETQYF. The whole variable domain, remainder taken from reference TRBV5-1 and TRBJ2-5, is KAGVTQTPRYLIKTRGQQVTLSCSPISGHRSVSWYQQTPGQGLQFLFEYFSETQRNKGNFPGRFSGRQFSNSRSEMNVSTLELGDSALYLCASSEGSQETQYFGPGTRLLVL.